The 10 T cell receptor beta chains given below trace back to one sample, sequenced in a study of T cell repertoires in cytomegalovirus infection. No antigen is known for these receptors. TCRdb reprocessed the reads with MiXCR, giving one entry per CDR3 protein. The sample includes some 480,000 distinct CDR3 sequences, more than 30% of them seen just once. This sample comprised cultured PBMCs, obtained from culture after CMV antigen stimulation. These receptors originate from a human donor in good health (CMV status not recorded). Some clones in this sample may be carry-over from other donors' samples.

This clonotype came up a few times. The chain employs TRBV7-2 and TRBJ1-5; D not certain. This CDR3 spans 13 amino acids. Trimming removed 5 bases at V and 4 bases at J, with 9 bases between. Germline V gene sequence: CDR1 SGHTA, CDR2 FQGNSA. The DNA of the CDR3 is TGTGCCAGCAGCGAAAGGACGAATCAGCCCCAGCATTTT. Protein sequence: CASSERTNQPQHF.

V is TRBV29-1 and J is TRBJ1-4; TRBD1 matches at 7 bases. The germline CDR1 and CDR2 sequences are SQVTM and ANQGSEA. Trimming cost V 4 bases and J 0 bases; bases outside gene matches: 11. The CDR3 sequence is 17 residues long. DNA for the CDR3: TGCAGCGTTGGGGGGGGGACAGATGATCCAACTAATGAAAAACTGTTTTTT. It translates to CSVGGGTDDPTNEKLFF.

This clonotype has more than one count but fewer than ten. V and J are TRBV7-6 and TRBJ2-3; no firm D call. Trimming took 5 bases from V and 0 from J, leaving 18 bases between them. The CDR3 length is 17 residues. CDR1 is SGHVS and CDR2 is FNYEAQ in the germline V gene. In DNA, the CDR3 is TGTGCCAGCAGCACCACCTTGGCCGAGACCAGCACAGATACGCAGTATTTT. Protein: CASSTTLAETSTDTQYF.

This rearrangement joins TRBV25-1 to TRBJ1-1; TRBD1 is a possible D gene (5 bases). The CDR3 length is 14 residues. V lost 3 bases to trimming and J lost 4 bases, with 12 bases between them. Germline V gene sequence: CDR1 MGHDK, CDR2 SYGVNS. CDR3 nucleotides: TGTGCCAGCAGTGATCAGGGCGGAAGCACTGAAGCTTTCTTT. It codes for CASSDQGGSTEAFF. Looking up the rest from reference TRBV25-1 and TRBJ1-1 gives the full variable domain: EADIYQTPRYLVIGTGKKITLECSQTMGHDKMYWYQQDPGMELHLIHYSYGVNSTEKGDLSSESTVSRIRTEHFPLTLESARPSHTSQYLCASSDQGGSTEAFFGQGTRLTVV.

The V and J genes are TRBV19 and TRBJ2-1; 10 positions agree with TRBD2. The CDR3 consists of 15 residues. Germline V gene sequence: CDR1 LNHDA, CDR2 SQIVND (reference sequence). V lost 7 bases to trimming and J lost 2 bases; unmatched junction nucleotides: 5. CDR3 coding DNA: TGTGCCAGTAAGCAAGGGACTAGCGCCTACAATGAGCAGTTCTTC. Encoded protein: CASKQGTSAYNEQFF.

The J gene is TRBJ2-2, the V gene TRBV7-2; D not resolved. The CDR3 spans 14 residues. CDR1 and CDR2 (germline): SGHTA, FQGNSA. The V gene lost 5 bases and the J gene lost 8 bases, with 15 bases spanning the gap. CDR3 loop: CASSPPPNRGELFF. The CDR3 coding sequence is TGTGCCAGCAGCCCACCGCCCAACAGAGGGGAGCTGTTTTTT. The entire variable domain, with the rest obtained from reference TRBV7-2 and TRBJ2-2, is as follows: GAGVSQSPSNKVTEKGKDVELRCDPISGHTALYWYRQSLGQGLEFLIYFQGNSAPDKSGLPSDRFSAERTGGSVSTLTIQRTQQEDSAVYLCASSPPPNRGELFFGEGSRLTVL.

V and J are TRBV4-2 and TRBJ1-1; TRBD1 agrees at 7 bases. The CDR3 has 19 residues. The V segment lost 5 bases and the J segment 2 bases; nucleotides outside the gene matches: 20. CDR1 LGHNA and CDR2 YNFKEQ come from the germline V gene. For the CDR3, the DNA is TGTGCCAGCAGCGGAAGACATCTCTTATGGGACAGTGTTAACACTGAAGCTTTCTTT. Protein: CASSGRHLLWDSVNTEAFF.

The rearrangement uses TRBV11-2 and TRBJ1-5, with unresolved D. CDR1 is SGHAT and CDR2 is FQNNGV in the germline V gene. This CDR3 contains 15 residues. The V end was cut by 1 base, the J end by 5 bases, with 12 bases between. The CDR3: CASSLGAATHQPQHF. The CDR3 nucleotides read TGTGCCAGCAGCTTAGGGGCGGCGACACATCAGCCCCAGCATTTT.

V is TRBV7-6 and J is TRBJ2-7, with D possibly being TRBD1 (7 bases). The length of the CDR3 is 15 residues. The germline V and J ends were trimmed by 1 base and 3 bases, with 13 bases remaining between them. Germline assignment: CDR1 SGHVS and CDR2 FNYEAQ. The CDR3 nucleotides are TGTGCCAGCAGCTTAGGCTCCAGGGGGGACTACGAGCAGTACTTC. It yields the protein CASSLGSRGDYEQYF.

This clonotype was found a few times. This chain links TRBV7-9 with TRBJ2-7; D may be TRBD1 or TRBD2 (5 bases each). The V and J ends lost 3 bases and 6 bases respectively, with 12 bases between them. CDR1 SEHNR and CDR2 FQNEAQ come from the germline V gene (reference sequence). The CDR3 consists of 13 residues. Here the CDR3 reads CASSLDGASEQYV. CDR3 nucleotide sequence: TGTGCCAGCAGCTTGGACGGGGCTAGCGAGCAGTACGTC.